This TCR beta chain was identified in a study of neoadjuvant anti-PD-1 for oral cavity cancer. Time point described: after neoadjuvant nivolumab, at surgical resection. This table comes from immunoSEQ multiplex PCR, and its TCRdb copy is limited to in-frame clones, with some not included. The table includes over 8,000 clones, under 85% detected once. Study results and limitations: Pretreatment Treg/Th17 ratio correlated inversely with post-treatment tumor clonality.

CDR3 size: 15 residues. The germline CDR1 and CDR2 sequences are SQVTM and ANQGSEA. Trimming left V 4 bases short and J 0 bases short, with 15 bases between. Turning to this clone: Its antigen is as yet unknown.

The sequenced sample was PBMCs, obtained after nivolumab (anti-PD-1) treatment. The chain couples TRBV29-1 to TRBJ1-1; TRBD1 is a possible D gene (5 bases). The source is a person aged 40 to 85 with oral cavity squamous cell carcinoma. CDR3 in amino acids: CSVGQSKGMNTEAFF. CDR3 sequence (DNA): TGCAGCGTTGGACAGTCTAAGGGGATGAACACTGAAGCTTTCTTT.